The source of this T cell receptor beta chain is a study of CD8 T cells in ankylosing spondylitis (dated by TCRdb to about 2017). Regarding the study in general: T cell receptor beta repertoires were profiled in healthy donors and ankylosing spondylitis patients so that disease-linked TCR variants could be found. Peripheral blood samples were taken, and synovial fluid was additionally collected from ankylosing spondylitis patients. The whole study cohort included 85 to 120 healthy donors and 20 to 25 ankylosing spondylitis patients.

V is shortened by 4 bases, J by 4 bases, and the region joining them spans 17 bases. CDR1 and CDR2, per the germline V gene (reference sequence), are MNHNY and SVGAGI. Measured from the cysteine to the phenylalanine, the CDR3 is 16 residues long. Only the CDR3 DNA stays, 48 bases, in frame from base 1. In the case of this clonotype: Its antigen is still unknown. Base qualities were left out, and no much larger clone turns up one base away.

The sample was run on an Illumina MiSeq. Quantitative 5'-RACE with molecular barcodes was used to prepare TCR beta libraries. Under the source paper's analysis protocol: Disease-linked TCR variants were identified with a new computational method built on a probabilistic model of VDJ rearrangement. In TCRdb, the public reads were trimmed at Q25 with fastp and aligned with MiXCR, with productive beta chains retained. All rows with the same CDR3 protein become a single entry with the most common DNA and genes. None of the V and J calls come from the authors' own analysis; TCRdb made them. For this sample the table gives about 30,000 distinct CDR3 sequences, of which 13% to 15% were detected only once. The ten largest make up about 40% of the sample. Beyond this particular receptor, the publication reports: A CD8+ phenotype was shown by the disease-linked clones, which were found at relatively low frequencies in peripheral blood. Blood from ankylosing spondylitis patients appeared to be characterized by a TCR beta motif made up of 8 or 9 highly homologous amino acid variants. Some TCR beta motif variants had previously been reported in synovial fluid and blood of reactive arthritis patients, which suggested common disease-initiation mechanisms. According to the report, matched synovial fluid samples from ankylosing spondylitis patients were significantly enriched for the disease-linked clones.

The chain was built from TRBV6-6 and TRBJ2-4, and perhaps TRBD2 as D gene, on 6 matching bases. The TCR originated in a male donor with ankylosing spondylitis or in good health (not recorded which). Sequenced: blood. The CDR3 in this case is CASSSSGGAAKNIQYF. In nucleotides, the sequence is TGTGCCAGCAGTTCCTCCGGAGGGGCGGCTAAAAACATTCAGTACTTC.